A selection of T cell receptor beta chains follows, all from one sample in a study of a mutant IDH1 vaccine in newly diagnosed glioma. This table comes from immunoSEQ multiplex PCR, and its TCRdb copy is limited to in-frame clones, with some not included. The table lists some 100,000 clones, 83% of them singletons. This specimen consisted of PBMCs, obtained from a glioma patient treated with radiotherapy, temozolomide or both. The receptors stem from a woman between 45 and 65 years old with glioma. CDR3s include the opening cysteine and the closing phenylalanine or tryptophan. Each record gives: J gene, clone size, V gene, CDR3 protein. Clone size, where shown, is once, few, many, or a class for clones that have expanded.

j_call: TRBJ2-5
clone_size: -
v_call: TRBV4-1
cdr3_aa: CASSSPASGRQETQYF

j_call: TRBJ1-2
clone_size: few
v_call: TRBV5-4
cdr3_aa: CASSLAQGSYGYTF

j_call: TRBJ1-2
clone_size: -
v_call: TRBV7-2
cdr3_aa: CASSFNRANYGYTF

j_call: TRBJ1-1
clone_size: -
v_call: TRBV27
cdr3_aa: CASSSGTGTGNTEAFF

j_call: TRBJ2-3
clone_size: -
v_call: TRBV4-1
cdr3_aa: CASSPVRGGPSDTQYF

j_call: TRBJ1-1
clone_size: few
v_call: TRBV7-2
cdr3_aa: CASSLGAVEEAFF

j_call: TRBJ2-2
clone_size: -
v_call: TRBV23-1
cdr3_aa: CASTDTVNTGELFF

j_call: TRBJ1-2
clone_size: -
v_call: TRBV10-3
cdr3_aa: CAIRSDRGDYGYTF

j_call: TRBJ1-5
clone_size: -
v_call: TRBV6-1
cdr3_aa: CASLAGGFNQPQHF

j_call: TRBJ1-6
clone_size: -
v_call: TRBV5-5
cdr3_aa: CASSLGAVSSYNSPLHF

j_call: TRBJ2-6
clone_size: -
v_call: TRBV19
cdr3_aa: CASKRGDGPSGANVLTF

j_call: TRBJ1-2
clone_size: -
v_call: TRBV29-1
cdr3_aa: CSVEEGGGGYTF

j_call: TRBJ1-6
clone_size: -
v_call: TRBV5-6
cdr3_aa: CASSFDSRNSPLHF

j_call: TRBJ2-1
clone_size: -
v_call: TRBV14
cdr3_aa: CASSQYDLWRNEQFF

j_call: TRBJ2-7
clone_size: -
v_call: TRBV7-9
cdr3_aa: CASSSWTAFTYEQYF

j_call: TRBJ2-5
clone_size: -
v_call: TRBV14
cdr3_aa: CASSLLGTEETQYF

j_call: TRBJ2-3
clone_size: once
v_call: TRBV7-2
cdr3_aa: CASSQWGMGGTDTQYF

j_call: TRBJ1-1
clone_size: -
v_call: TRBV5-6
cdr3_aa: CASSSWGGITEAFF

j_call: TRBJ1-3
clone_size: -
v_call: TRBV7-2
cdr3_aa: CASQTNLRNTIYF

j_call: TRBJ2-5
clone_size: -
v_call: TRBV7-9
cdr3_aa: CASSPPRETQYF

j_call: TRBJ1-1
clone_size: -
v_call: TRBV2
cdr3_aa: CASIQGYTEAFF

j_call: TRBJ1-5
clone_size: once
v_call: TRBV5-8
cdr3_aa: CASSLGSKGGNQPQHF

j_call: TRBJ2-5
clone_size: -
v_call: TRBV11-2
cdr3_aa: CASSLDLRGRRAETQYF

j_call: TRBJ1-5
clone_size: -
v_call: TRBV5-1
cdr3_aa: CASSLGQGAEQPQHF

j_call: TRBJ1-1
clone_size: -
v_call: TRBV2
cdr3_aa: CASIGVVGTEAFF

j_call: TRBJ1-1
clone_size: -
v_call: TRBV7-6
cdr3_aa: CASSSTGYTEAFF

j_call: TRBJ1-2
clone_size: -
v_call: TRBV7-6
cdr3_aa: CASSLDDRGAYGYTF

j_call: TRBJ1-1
clone_size: -
v_call: TRBV5-4
cdr3_aa: CASSLEGGFDTEAFF

j_call: TRBJ1-5
clone_size: -
v_call: TRBV18
cdr3_aa: CASSPTGGHQPQHF

j_call: TRBJ1-4
clone_size: -
v_call: TRBV7-9
cdr3_aa: CASSPGTGSEKLFF

j_call: TRBJ1-6
clone_size: once
v_call: TRBV28
cdr3_aa: CASSFGGPDASPLHF

j_call: TRBJ2-7
clone_size: -
v_call: TRBV27
cdr3_aa: CASSRDSFYEQYF

j_call: TRBJ2-1
clone_size: -
v_call: TRBV2
cdr3_aa: CASSESGLAGSPSYNEQFF

j_call: TRBJ1-1
clone_size: -
v_call: TRBV5-1
cdr3_aa: CASSLSGEIWKAFF

j_call: TRBJ1-1
clone_size: few
v_call: TRBV4-3
cdr3_aa: CASSQGTDRYTEAFF

j_call: TRBJ1-1
clone_size: -
v_call: TRBV6-5
cdr3_aa: CASIGWGTNTEAFF

j_call: TRBJ2-7
clone_size: -
v_call: TRBV29-1
cdr3_aa: CSAAGDRASYEQYF

j_call: TRBJ1-6
clone_size: few
v_call: TRBV7-9
cdr3_aa: CASSLSAGDSPLHF

j_call: TRBJ1-1
clone_size: -
v_call: TRBV6-5
cdr3_aa: CASSLGGQEAFF

j_call: TRBJ1-2
clone_size: once
v_call: TRBV6-5
cdr3_aa: CASSYSKGARYGYTF

j_call: TRBJ2-5
clone_size: -
v_call: TRBV9
cdr3_aa: CASSVEASEETQYF

j_call: TRBJ2-3
clone_size: -
v_call: TRBV5-4
cdr3_aa: CASSPDPNTQYF

j_call: TRBJ2-7
clone_size: -
v_call: TRBV7-3
cdr3_aa: CASSYGQGEQYF

j_call: TRBJ1-1
clone_size: -
v_call: TRBV27
cdr3_aa: CASSRGDNTEAFF

j_call: TRBJ1-2
clone_size: -
v_call: TRBV19
cdr3_aa: CASSTPPGGYTF

j_call: TRBJ1-1
clone_size: -
v_call: TRBV7-2
cdr3_aa: CASSLMQTEAFF

j_call: TRBJ2-7
clone_size: once
v_call: TRBV5-4
cdr3_aa: CASRPDRGTEQYF

j_call: TRBJ1-1
clone_size: -
v_call: TRBV19
cdr3_aa: CASSISSPGWTEAFF

j_call: TRBJ1-5
clone_size: -
v_call: TRBV27
cdr3_aa: CATNRGQGGNQPQHF